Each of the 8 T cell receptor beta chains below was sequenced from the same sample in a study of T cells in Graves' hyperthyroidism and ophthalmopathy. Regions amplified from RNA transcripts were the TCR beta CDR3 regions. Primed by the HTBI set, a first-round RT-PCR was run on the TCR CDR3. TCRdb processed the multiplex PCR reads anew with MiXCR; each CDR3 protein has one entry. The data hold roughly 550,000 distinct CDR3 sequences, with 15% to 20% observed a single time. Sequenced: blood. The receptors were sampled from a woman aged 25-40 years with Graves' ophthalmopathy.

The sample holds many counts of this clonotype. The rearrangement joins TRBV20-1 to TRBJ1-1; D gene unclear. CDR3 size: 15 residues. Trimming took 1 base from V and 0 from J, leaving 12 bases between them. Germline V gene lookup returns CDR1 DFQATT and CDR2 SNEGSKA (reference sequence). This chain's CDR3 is CSARVGRSLNTEAFF. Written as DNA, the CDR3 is TGCAGTGCTAGAGTGGGCCGCAGCTTGAACACTGAAGCTTTCTTT.

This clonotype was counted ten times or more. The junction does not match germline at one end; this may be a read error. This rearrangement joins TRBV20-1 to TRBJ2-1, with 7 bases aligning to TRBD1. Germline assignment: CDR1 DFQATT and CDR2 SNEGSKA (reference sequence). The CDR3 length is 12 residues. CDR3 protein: CSARDRVWEQFF. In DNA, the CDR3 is TGCAGTGCCAGAGACAGGGTTTGGGAGCAGTTCTTC.

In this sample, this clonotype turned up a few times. CDR3 sequence: CASSLGLAGGPRMDEQYF. CDR3 nucleotide sequence: TGTGCCAGCAGCTTAGGACTAGCGGGAGGGCCCAGGATGGACGAGCAGTACTTC. V gene TRBV7-6 combines with J gene TRBJ2-7; 14 bases agree with TRBD2. Germline CDR1 is SGHVS and CDR2 is FNYEAQ. Trimming removed 1 base from V and 5 bases from J; junction bases left unmatched: 10. This CDR3 spans 18 amino acids.

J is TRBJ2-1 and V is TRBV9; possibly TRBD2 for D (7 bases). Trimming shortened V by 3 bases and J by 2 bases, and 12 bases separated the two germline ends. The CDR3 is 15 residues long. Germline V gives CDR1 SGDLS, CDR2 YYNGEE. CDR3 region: CASSEEGGTYNEQFF. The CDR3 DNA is TGTGCCAGCAGCGAGGAGGGGGGGACCTACAATGAGCAGTTCTTC.

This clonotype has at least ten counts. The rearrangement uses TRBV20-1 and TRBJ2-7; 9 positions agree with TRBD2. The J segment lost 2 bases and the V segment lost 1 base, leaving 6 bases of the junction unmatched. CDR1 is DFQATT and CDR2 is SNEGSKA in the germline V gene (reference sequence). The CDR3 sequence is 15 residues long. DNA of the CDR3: TGCAGTGCTAGAGGGGAGGCGGGAGGGCCCTACGAGCAGTACTTC. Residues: CSARGEAGGPYEQYF.

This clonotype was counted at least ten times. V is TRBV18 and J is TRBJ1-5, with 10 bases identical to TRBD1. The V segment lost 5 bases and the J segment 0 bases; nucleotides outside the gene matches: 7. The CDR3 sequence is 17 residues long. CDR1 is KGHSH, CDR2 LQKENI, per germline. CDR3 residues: CASSIGTGARSNQPQHF. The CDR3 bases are TGTGCCAGCTCAATCGGGACAGGGGCGCGTAGCAATCAGCCCCAGCATTTT.

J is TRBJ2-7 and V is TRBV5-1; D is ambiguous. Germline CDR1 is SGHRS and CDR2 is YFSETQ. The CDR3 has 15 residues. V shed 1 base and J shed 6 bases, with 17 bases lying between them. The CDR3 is CASSLSRGVYTEQYF. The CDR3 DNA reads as TGCGCCAGCAGCTTGAGTCGCGGAGTTTACACCGAGCAGTACTTC.

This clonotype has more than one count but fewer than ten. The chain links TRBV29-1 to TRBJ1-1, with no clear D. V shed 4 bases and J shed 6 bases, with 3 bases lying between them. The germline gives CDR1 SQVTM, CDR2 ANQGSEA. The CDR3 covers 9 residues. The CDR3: CSVAPEAFF. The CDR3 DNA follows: TGCAGCGTTGCTCCTGAAGCTTTCTTT.